This T cell receptor (beta chain) comes out of a study of shared clonotypes between healthy human individuals. Some clones are missing from TCRdb's copy, which holds only in-frame ones; the method was immunoSEQ multiplex PCR. The profile shows roughly 400,000 clones, approximately 96% of them singletons. What was sequenced was memory CD8+ T cells sorted from blood. Regarding subset: CD45RO+ cells pooled with CCR7-negative TemRA cells. This receptor was obtained from a young man in good health.

The CDR3 coding sequence is TGTGCCAGCAGCTTAGCCCCTCTGACTAGCGGGAGGCATAATGAGCAGTTCTTC. As protein: CASSLAPLTSGRHNEQFF. J is TRBJ2-1 and V is TRBV11-2; TRBD2 agrees at 13 bases. V gave up 1 base and J gave up 7 bases; unmatched junction bases: 10. Germline CDR1 SGHAT, CDR2 FQNNGV. The CDR3 has 18 residues.